Below are 21 T cell receptor beta chains sequenced from a single sample in a study of radiotherapy plus CTLA-4 blockade in lung cancer. TCRdb's copy holds only in-frame clones and misses some; the assay was immunoSEQ multiplex PCR. The sample carries approximately 94,000 clones, about four fifths recorded once. The material sequenced was peripheral blood, taken from a patient treated with radiotherapy plus ipilimumab. These receptors all stem from a human donor with non-small cell lung cancer that progressed on radiotherapy plus ipilimumab.

The V gene is TRBV6-5, the J gene TRBJ1-5, with unresolved D. Germline values: CDR1 MNHEY, CDR2 SVGAGI. Trimming removed 5 bases at V and 3 bases at J, with 8 bases between. There are 13 residues in the CDR3. The CDR3 coding sequence is TGTGCCAGCAGTCGACAAAACAATCAGCCCCAGCATTTT. The encoded protein is CASSRQNNQPQHF.

The chain employs TRBV28 and TRBJ2-7; 7 bases fit TRBD1. The trim removed 9 bases at V and 1 base at J, leaving 6 bases unmatched. Germline V gene sequence: CDR1 MDHEN, CDR2 SYDVKM. The CDR3 sequence is 13 residues long. DNA for the CDR3: TGTGCCAGGGGACAGACAAAATCCTACGAGCAGTACGTC. This codes for CARGQTKSYEQYV.

The chain joins TRBV28 to TRBJ2-1; 8 bases agree with TRBD1. The V gene end was trimmed by 2 bases and the J gene end by 12 bases; junction bases not matched to a gene: 3. This CDR3 spans 12 amino acids. Germline CDR1 and CDR2: MDHEN and SYDVKM. The CDR3 nucleotides are TGTGCCAGCAGTTTACGTGGGACAGGGCAGTTCTTC. Its translation: CASSLRGTGQFF. Variable domain in full (rest from reference TRBV28 and TRBJ2-1): DVKVTQSSRYLVKRTGEKVFLECVQDMDHENMFWYRQDPGLGLRLIYFSYDVKMKEKGDIPEGYSVSREKKERFSLILESASTNQTSMYLCASSLRGTGQFFGPGTRLTVL.

This clone has a handful of counts. This rearrangement joins TRBV18 to TRBJ2-5; the match to TRBD1 covers 10 bases. The CDR3 is made up of 16 amino acids. Germline V gene sequence: CDR1 KGHSH, CDR2 LQKENI. V was pared by 2 bases and J by 3 bases, with 6 bases of the junction left unmatched. CDR3 amino acids: CASSPKGTGVKETQYF. The CDR3 nucleotides are TGTGCCAGCTCACCAAAGGGGACAGGGGTAAAAGAGACCCAGTACTTC.

The rearrangement links TRBV5-6 to TRBJ2-7; TRBD1 matches at 7 bases. The junction had 8 bases not matched to a gene; V was cut back by 0 bases and J by 5 bases. The CDR3 is 15 amino acids. CDR1 SGHDT and CDR2 YYEEEE come from the germline V gene. The CDR3 DNA is TGTGCCAGCAGCTTGGGGGTGTCAGGGGGACACGAGCAGTACGTC. Translation: CASSLGVSGGHEQYV.

The chain carries TRBV18 and TRBJ1-4, with D hard to call. With 3 bases removed from V and 6 bases from J, the gap between germline ends came to 14 bases. The CDR3 loop spans 15 amino acids. Germline V gene data show CDR1 as KGHSH and CDR2 as LQKENI. CDR3 coding DNA: TGTGCCAGCTCACCGAATACCGGGAGGGATGAAAAACTGTTTTTT. Translation gives CASSPNTGRDEKLFF.

J is TRBJ1-4 and V is TRBV2, with no clear D. This CDR3 contains 16 residues. Trimming removed 0 bases from V and 5 bases from J, with 13 bases in between. CDR1 SNHLY and CDR2 FYNNEI come from the germline V gene. Here the CDR3 DNA reads TGTGCCAGCAGTGAAGCGCTGGCCCGGCGCAATGAAAAACTGTTTTTT. Translating gives CASSEALARRNEKLFF. Together with reference TRBV2 and TRBJ1-4, the CDR3 gives the full variable domain: EPEVTQTPSHQVTQMGQEVILRCVPISNHLYFYWYRQILGQKVEFLVSFYNNEISEKSEIFDDQFSVERPDGSNFTLKIRSTKLEDSAMYFCASSEALARRNEKLFFGSGTQLSVL.

This clone appeared a single time. J is TRBJ2-7 and V is TRBV6-1; tentative D call: TRBD2 (6 bases). Germline V gives CDR1 MNHNS, CDR2 SASEGT. This CDR3 spans 14 amino acids. V dropped 3 bases and J dropped 2 bases, with 11 bases sitting between them. The chain's CDR3 is CASSEFGGAYEQYF. DNA of the CDR3: TGTGCCAGCAGTGAGTTCGGGGGTGCCTACGAGCAGTACTTC.

The chain has TRBV4-1 and TRBJ1-1; D unclear. Germline CDR1 and CDR2: MGHRA and YSYEKL. V dropped 3 bases and J dropped 1 base, with 9 bases sitting between them. The CDR3 runs to 14 residues. CDR3 in amino acids: CASSQPAKNTEAFF. CDR3 DNA sequence: TGCGCCAGCAGCCAGCCGGCCAAGAACACTGAAGCTTTCTTT.

The chain has TRBV27 and TRBJ2-7; 13 bases are shared with TRBD2. CDR1 MNHEY and CDR2 SMNVEV come from the germline V gene (reference sequence). There are 17 residues in the CDR3. J was trimmed by 0 bases and V by 10 bases; bases with no gene match: 12. This chain's CDR3 is CATHRTSGSTSSYEQYV. Written as DNA, the CDR3 is TGTGCCACCCATAGGACTAGCGGGAGTACGAGCTCCTACGAGCAGTACGTC.

CDR3: CASSTTFSTEAFF. The CDR3 nucleotides read TGTGCCAGCTCAACAACATTCAGCACTGAAGCTTTCTTT. The chain carries TRBV6-9 and TRBJ1-1; D unresolved. This CDR3 contains 13 residues. CDR1 is MNHGY and CDR2 is SVAAGI in the germline V gene. V lost 8 bases, J lost 4 bases, and 14 bases lay in between.

The chain links TRBV10-1 to TRBJ2-2, with D hard to call. Between the trimmed V and J ends, which lost 4 bases and 6 bases, there was a span of 9 bases. Germline CDR1 WNHNN, CDR2 SYGVQD (reference sequence). CDR3 length equals 13 residues. The CDR3, as DNA: TGCGCCAGCAGTGCGGTGGGATCCGGGGAGCTGTTTTTT. Translating it yields CASSAVGSGELFF.

The chain employs TRBV7-3 and TRBJ2-1; D unresolved. Germline CDR1 reads SGHTA; CDR2 reads FQGTGA. Trimming left V 2 bases short and J 10 bases short, with 9 bases between. This CDR3 is built from 12 residues. CDR3 sequence: CASSLSLGEQFF. CDR3 nucleotide sequence: TGTGCCAGCAGCTTATCTCTAGGCGAGCAGTTCTTC.

This clone was observed a handful of times. The CDR3 DNA reads as TGTGCCAGCAGCTTAAGCGCCGGGCGGGAAAGGAACGAGCAGTACTTC. Translating gives CASSLSAGRERNEQYF. This chain links TRBV11-2 with TRBJ2-7, with a weak D call TRBD2 (6 bases). The germline V gene encodes CDR1 SGHAT and CDR2 FQNNGV. The CDR3 is 16 residues long. The ends were cut back, 2 bases at V and 5 bases at J, with 19 bases in the middle.

This clone showed up just a few times. The chain employs TRBV4-1 and TRBJ2-1; 9 bases map to TRBD2. Germline V lookup: CDR1 MGHRA, CDR2 YSYEKL. The CDR3 runs to 18 residues. The ends lost 2 bases at V and 2 bases at J; junction bases unmatched: 10. The CDR3 sequence is CASSQSLSGRWAYNEQFF. The CDR3 coding sequence is TGCGCCAGCAGCCAATCCCTTAGCGGGAGATGGGCCTACAATGAGCAGTTCTTC.

V and J are TRBV10-3 and TRBJ2-3; no definite D call. Between the trimmed V and J ends, which lost 3 bases and 11 bases, there was a span of 12 bases. The CDR3 is made up of 12 amino acids. Germline CDR1 is ENHRY and CDR2 is SYGVKD. CDR3 bases: TGTGCCATCAGTGAAATGTCCCCGGAGCAGTATTTT. Protein sequence: CAISEMSPEQYF.

The V call is TRBV5-1, the J call TRBJ2-3; no definite D call. The CDR3 length is 13 residues. CDR1 and CDR2 (germline): SGHRS, YFSETQ. Trimming stripped 6 bases from V and 0 bases from J, with 8 bases between. The DNA for the CDR3 is TGCGCCAGCAAAGACCCGAGCACAGATACGCAGTATTTT. It translates to CASKDPSTDTQYF.

The chain couples TRBV7-8 to TRBJ2-5; perhaps TRBD2 as D (7 bases). The V and J ends lost 1 base and 11 bases respectively, with 14 bases between them. CDR3 length: 13 amino acids. Germline CDR1 and CDR2: SGHVS and FQNEAQ. The CDR3 DNA reads TGTGCCAGCAGCTTAGAAAGGGGGGGTGCTCAGTACTTC. This codes for CASSLERGGAQYF. Together with reference TRBV7-8 and TRBJ2-5, the CDR3 gives the full variable domain: GAGVSQSPRYKVAKRGQDVALRCDPISGHVSLFWYQQALGQGPEFLTYFQNEAQLDKSGLPSDRFFAERPEGSVSTLKIQRTQQEDSAVYLCASSLERGGAQYFGPGTRLLVL.

J is TRBJ1-3 and V is TRBV29-1; weak D call: TRBD1 (6 bases). Germline CDR1 SQVTM, CDR2 ANQGSEA. V lost 5 bases and J 4 bases, leaving 15 bases between the germline ends. The CDR3 contains 14 residues. The CDR3 DNA is TGCAGCGTTATTTTGGGGGGCTCGGGAAACACCATATATTTT. This sequence encodes CSVILGGSGNTIYF.

The rearrangement links TRBV6-5 to TRBJ2-1; 7 nucleotides agree with TRBD1. Germline V gene data show CDR1 as MNHEY and CDR2 as SVGAGI. The CDR3 sequence is 14 residues long. V was pared by 7 bases and J by 2 bases, with 5 bases of the junction left unmatched. The CDR3 DNA sequence: TGTGCCAGCAAACCCGGGACAGCCTACAATGAGCAGTTCTTC. It yields the protein CASKPGTAYNEQFF.

This clone was seen just once. V is TRBV27 and J is TRBJ2-2, with a possible D match to TRBD1 (6 bases). The germline V gene encodes CDR1 MNHEY and CDR2 SMNVEV (reference sequence). V lost 5 bases and J 2 bases, leaving 12 bases between the germline ends. This CDR3 spans 15 amino acids. CDR3 bases: TGTGCCAGCAGTAAGACAGGAAAAAACACCGGGGAGCTGTTTTTT. As protein: CASSKTGKNTGELFF.